Listed below are T cell receptor beta chains from one sample, sequenced in a study of human T cells and chemical hapten exposure. TCRdb ran MiXCR on the RACE reads and lists one entry per CDR3 protein. The sample has about 50,000 distinct CDR3 sequences, 4.3% seen once. The source material was whole blood. These receptors all come from a female donor in good health. Some clones in this sample may be carry-over from other donors' samples. Both conserved end residues are part of each CDR3. The D gene is left open where the match is weak. Where a row states a size, it is once, few, many or the class of an expanded clone; other rows omit it.

V gene,clone size,D gene,J gene,CDR3 protein,CDR3 DNA
TRBV7-3,many,TRBD1,TRBJ2-7,CASRRAGTEADEQYF,TGTGCCAGCAGACGAGCCGGGACAGAAGCGGACGAGCAGTACTTC
TRBV7-2,many,TRBD2,TRBJ2-1,CASSPRLAGVWGLFF,TGTGCCAGCAGCCCACGACTAGCGGGGGTTTGGGGTCTGTTCTTC
TRBV27,many,NA,TRBJ2-3,CASSFGLGATDTQYF,TGTGCCAGCAGTTTTGGATTAGGAGCGACAGATACGCAGTATTTT
TRBV6-6,many,NA,TRBJ2-7,CASSFQVNSYEQYF,TGTGCCAGCAGTTTTCAGGTCAACTCCTACGAGCAGTACTTC
TRBV12-3/TRBV12-4,many,NA,TRBJ1-5,CASSTTRQHNQPQHF,TGTGCCAGCAGCACCACCCGACAGCACAATCAGCCCCAGCATTTT
TRBV4-2,many,NA,TRBJ2-3,CASSQDPGGDTQYF,TGTGCCAGCAGCCAAGATCCAGGAGGGGATACGCAGTATTTT
TRBV7-9,many,TRBD1,TRBJ1-5,CASSRGQGDNQPQHF,TGTGCCAGCAGCCGGGGACAGGGTGACAATCAGCCCCAGCATTTT
TRBV20-1,many,NA,TRBJ2-7,CSAHAEYEQYF,TGCAGTGCACACGCGGAGTACGAGCAGTACTTC
TRBV4-2,many,NA,TRBJ2-3,CASSQEPQRTDTQYF,TGTGCCAGCAGCCAAGAACCCCAACGCACAGATACGCAGTATTTT
TRBV20-1,NA,TRBD1,TRBJ2-4,CSAAGTGVGGYF,TGCAGTGCAGCCGGGACAGGGGTTGGGGGGTACTTC
TRBV19,NA,NA,TRBJ1-5,CASSIYHSQSNQPQHF,TGTGCCAGTAGTATATATCACAGCCAAAGCAATCAGCCCCAGCATTTT
TRBV7-3,many,TRBD1,TRBJ1-1,CASSSGTGNEAFF,TGTGCCAGCAGCTCCGGGACAGGGAACGAAGCTTTCTTT
TRBV5-1,once,NA,TRBJ2-3,CASSQGGEADTQYF,TGCGCCAGCAGCCAAGGAGGGGAAGCAGATACGCAGTATTTT
TRBV5-8,many,TRBD2,TRBJ2-3,CASSLRGGDADTQYF,TGTGCCAGCAGCTTGCGCGGGGGTGACGCAGATACGCAGTATTTT
TRBV20-1,many,NA,TRBJ2-3,CSARDPRAGPDTQYF,TGCAGTGCTAGAGATCCGCGGGCGGGGCCAGATACGCAGTATTTT
TRBV27,NA,NA,TRBJ1-6,CASSMGRDNSPLHF,TGTGCCAGCAGCATGGGACGGGATAATTCACCCCTCCACTTT